The clone carrying this T cell receptor beta chain was seen repeatedly, ten times or more. What it binds is unknown. Study results and caveats: The larger cohort examined one V-J beta rearrangement, not whole repertoires. In terms of TCR gene usage, tumor memory CD4+ T cells clustered together with blood and lymph node memory CD4+ cells, as well as with lymph node naive CD4+ cells.

CDR1 and CDR2 from the germline V gene are SGHTA and FQGNSA. The V and J ends lost 4 bases and 5 bases respectively, with 6 bases between them. This CDR3 spans 12 amino acids. The memory fraction was CD4+CD45RO+CD25- cells. After constant-region reverse-primer amplification, full-length variable regions underwent semi-nested PCR with Nested Universal Primer A. In TCRdb, the 5' RACE reads were re-called with MiXCR into one record per CDR3 protein. The table includes about 64,000 distinct CDR3 sequences, approximately 23% detected once. This receptor was obtained from a female donor with breast cancer. V and J are TRBV7-2 and TRBJ1-5; D is undetermined. The specimen was memory CD4+ T cells sorted from a lymph node. Sample subset: memory CD4+ T cells, CD4+CD45RO+CD25-. In DNA form, the CDR3 reads TGTGCCAGCAGCTCGCCTGATCAGCCCCAGCATTTT. Amino acids: CASSSPDQPQHF.